This is a list of T cell receptor beta chains from one sample in a study of OX40 agonist ivuxolimab in advanced cancers. The table came from immunoSEQ multiplex PCR; TCRdb's copy has only in-frame clones and leaves some out. The data hold 55,000 to 65,000 clones, with about 86% observed a single time. Material: CD4+ or CD8+ T cells sorted from blood, obtained in a trial of the OX40 agonist ivuxolimab. These TCRs come from an adult with an advanced solid tumor such as melanoma, head and neck, liver or kidney cancer. The CDR3 runs from the conserved cysteine through the conserved F or W. Fields, in order: J gene, D gene, V gene, CDR3 DNA, CDR3 protein. D genes are given only for firm matches.

TRBJ2-7,TRBD1,TRBV7-9,TGTGCCAGCAGCTCCGGTTGGGACAGCAACTACGAGCAGTACTTC,CASSSGWDSNYEQYF
TRBJ2-3,TRBD2,TRBV29-1,TGCAGCGCCACCACTAGCGGAACAGATACGCAGTATTTT,CSATTSGTDTQYF
TRBJ2-5,-,TRBV28,TGTGCCAGCAGCACTTCGCAAGAGACCCAGTACTTC,CASSTSQETQYF
TRBJ2-2,-,TRBV7-2,TGTGCCAGCAGCTTAGCCGGGGTATCGAACACCGGGGAGCTGTTTTTT,CASSLAGVSNTGELFF
TRBJ1-5,-,TRBV28,TGTGCCAGCAATAGGTTTGGAGGAAATCAGCCCCAGCATTTT,CASNRFGGNQPQHF
TRBJ1-1,TRBD1,TRBV5-1,TGCGCCAGCAGCTTGTTTGGGACAGGGGAGACTGAAGCTTTCTTT,CASSLFGTGETEAFF
TRBJ2-1,TRBD2,TRBV5-1,TGCGCCAGCGAGTTGGCGGGGGGGCAAGTGGATGAGCAGTTCTTC,CASELAGGQVDEQFF
TRBJ2-5,TRBD2,TRBV5-4,TGTGCCAGCAGCTCCGGACTAGCGGGGATTCAAGAGACCCAGTACTTC,CASSSGLAGIQETQYF
TRBJ1-1,-,TRBV2,TGTGCCAGCAGGTACAGGGAGGGGATGAGTGAAGCTTTCTTT,CASRYREGMSEAFF
TRBJ2-7,TRBD1,TRBV11-2,TGTGCCAGCAGCCCTACGGGACAGTTTTACGAGCAGTACTTC,CASSPTGQFYEQYF
TRBJ2-7,-,TRBV20-1,TGCAGTGCTAGAGCAGGCTACGAGCAGTACTTC,CSARAGYEQYF
TRBJ2-1,-,TRBV9,TGTGCCAGCAGCTTTGGGACCCCGGGTGGTTACAATGAGCAGTTCTTC,CASSFGTPGGYNEQFF
TRBJ1-2,-,TRBV6-6,TGTGCCAGCAGTTACTCAGGGGCTGGCTACACCTTC,CASSYSGAGYTF
TRBJ1-1,-,TRBV11-2,TGTGCCAGCAGCTTGCGGGAAAGTCGTGTGAAGACTGAAGCTTTCTTT,CASSLRESRVKTEAFF
TRBJ1-3,-,TRBV15,TGTGCCACCAACTCGAGACCTGGAAACACCATATATTTT,CATNSRPGNTIYF
TRBJ2-3,-,TRBV5-4,TGCGCCAGCAGCCCTCGTACGGCAGATACGCAGTATTTT,CASSPRTADTQYF
TRBJ2-5,-,TRBV7-7,TGTGCTAGCAGCTTAGGGGTTACCAGCGAGACCCAGTACTTC,CASSLGVTSETQYF